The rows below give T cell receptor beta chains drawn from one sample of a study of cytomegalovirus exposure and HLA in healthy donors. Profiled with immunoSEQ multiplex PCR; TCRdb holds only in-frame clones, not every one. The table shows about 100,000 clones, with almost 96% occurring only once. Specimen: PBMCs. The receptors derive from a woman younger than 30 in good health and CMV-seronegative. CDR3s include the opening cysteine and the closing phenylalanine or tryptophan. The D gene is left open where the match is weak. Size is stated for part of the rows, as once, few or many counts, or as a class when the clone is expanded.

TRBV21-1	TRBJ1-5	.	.	CASSKGGTGNRSNQPQHF	TGTGCCAGCAGCAAAGGCGGGACAGGGAACCGTAGCAATCAGCCCCAGCATTTT
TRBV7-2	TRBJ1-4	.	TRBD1	CASSPGGRTNEKLFF	TGTGCCAGCAGCCCAGGGGGGCGGACTAATGAAAAACTGTTTTTT
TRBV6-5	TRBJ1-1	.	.	CASSPGNTEAFF	TGTGCCAGCAGCCCGGGGAACACTGAAGCTTTCTTT
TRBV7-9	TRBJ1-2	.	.	CASSPVTGDYGYTF	TGTGCCAGCAGCCCCGTAACAGGAGACTATGGCTACACCTTC
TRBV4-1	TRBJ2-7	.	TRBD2	CASSQTGTSPFEQYF	TGCGCCAGCAGCCAGACCGGGACTAGCCCTTTTGAGCAGTACTTC
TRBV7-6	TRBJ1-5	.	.	CASSLAPAGEQPQHF	TGTGCCAGCAGCTTAGCGCCGGCAGGCGAACAGCCCCAGCATTTT
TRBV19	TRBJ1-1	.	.	CASSIQGLTEAFF	TGTGCCAGTAGTATCCAGGGCTTGACTGAAGCTTTCTTT
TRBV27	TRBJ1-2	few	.	CASSSGRNYGYTF	TGTGCCAGCAGTTCGGGTCGGAACTATGGCTACACCTTC
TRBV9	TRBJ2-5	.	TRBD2	CASSVSDSGGRETQYF	TGTGCCAGCAGCGTATCCGATAGCGGGGGACGGGAGACCCAGTACTTC
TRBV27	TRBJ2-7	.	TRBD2	CASSTSGGIPYEQYF	TGTGCCAGCAGTACTAGCGGGGGGATTCCCTACGAGCAGTACTTC
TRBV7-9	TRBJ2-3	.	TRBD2	CASSTGTSGSSTDTQYF	TGTGCCAGCAGCACTGGGACTAGCGGATCTAGCACAGATACGCAGTATTTT
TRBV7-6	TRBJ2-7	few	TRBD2	CASSLRAGGPSYEQYF	TGTGCCAGCAGCTTACGAGCGGGGGGCCCATCCTACGAGCAGTACTTC
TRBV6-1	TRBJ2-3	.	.	CASTGGRSDTQYF	TGTGCCAGCACCGGCGGCAGATCAGATACGCAGTATTTT
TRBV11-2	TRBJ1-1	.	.	CASSLEAGRNTEAFF	TGTGCCAGCAGCTTAGAAGCGGGGAGGAACACTGAAGCTTTCTTT
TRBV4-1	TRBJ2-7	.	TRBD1	CASSQDTGESYEQYF	TGCGCCAGCAGCCAAGATACAGGGGAATCCTACGAGCAGTACTTC
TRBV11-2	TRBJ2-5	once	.	CASSRRLGQETQYF	TGTGCCAGCAGCCGGCGGCTGGGTCAAGAGACCCAGTACTTC
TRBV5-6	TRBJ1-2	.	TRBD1	CASSLEDRGVDYGYTF	TGTGCCAGCAGCTTGGAGGACAGGGGTGTAGACTATGGCTACACCTTC
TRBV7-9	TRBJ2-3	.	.	CASSQPGQTGDTQYF	TGTGCCAGCAGCCAACCGGGACAAACAGGGGATACGCAGTATTTT
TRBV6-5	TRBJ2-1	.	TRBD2	CASSPLAGGSPQFF	TGTGCCAGCAGTCCCCTAGCGGGGGGGTCCCCGCAGTTCTTC
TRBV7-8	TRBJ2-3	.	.	CASSFQRGTSTDTQYF	TGTGCCAGCAGCTTTCAGAGGGGGACAAGCACAGATACGCAGTATTTT
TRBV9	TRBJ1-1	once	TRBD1	CASSANPTGANTEAFF	TGTGCCAGCAGCGCGAATCCGACAGGGGCGAACACTGAAGCTTTCTTT
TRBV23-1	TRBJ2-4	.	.	CASSQSKGVKNIQYF	TGCGCCAGCAGTCAATCAAAGGGGGTAAAAAACATTCAGTACTTC
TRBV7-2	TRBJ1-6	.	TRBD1	CASSLAGGLGSPLHF	TGTGCCAGCAGCTTGGCAGGGGGACTTGGTTCACCCCTCCACTTT